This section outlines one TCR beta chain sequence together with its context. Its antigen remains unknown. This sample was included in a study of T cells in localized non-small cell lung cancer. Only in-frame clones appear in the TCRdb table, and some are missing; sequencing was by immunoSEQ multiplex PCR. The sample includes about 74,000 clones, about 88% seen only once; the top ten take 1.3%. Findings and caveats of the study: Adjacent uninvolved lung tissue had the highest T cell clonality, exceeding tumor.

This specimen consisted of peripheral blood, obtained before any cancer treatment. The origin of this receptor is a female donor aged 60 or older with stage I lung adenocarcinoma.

The CDR3 DNA is TGCGCCAGCAGCTTGAGGTCCGTCAGGGAGTCCCCAGATACGCAGTATTTT. Translated, it gives CASSLRSVRESPDTQYF. V and J are TRBV5-1 and TRBJ2-3; D tentatively reads TRBD1 or TRBD2 (5 bases each). The germline CDR1 and CDR2 sequences are SGHRS and YFSETQ. The CDR3 covers 17 residues. Trimming pared 1 base from V and 4 bases from J, leaving 19 bases between.